This is a list of T cell receptor beta chains from one sample in a study of T cells in Graves' hyperthyroidism and ophthalmopathy. TCRdb ran MiXCR on the multiplex PCR reads and lists one entry per CDR3 protein. The data contain a few hundred thousand distinct CDR3 sequences, around 15% of them singletons. What was sequenced was blood. The receptors were gathered from a woman aged 60-75 years with Graves' ophthalmopathy. CDR3s include the opening cysteine and the closing phenylalanine or tryptophan. The D gene is left open where the match is weak. Only some rows state a clone size, as once, few, many or a class for expanded clones.

D gene	J gene	clone size	V gene	CDR3 DNA	CDR3 protein
NA	TRBJ1-1	many	TRBV3-1	TGTGCCAGCACTGCTGAGGCGCGGAACACTGAAGCTTTCTTT	CASTAEARNTEAFF
TRBD2	TRBJ2-1	NA	TRBV10-3	TGTGCCAGCAGAGAATATAGCGGGGTCCCCTACAATGAGCAGTTCTTC	CASREYSGVPYNEQFF
NA	TRBJ2-5	many	TRBV3-1	TGTGCCAGCAGCGGTATAGGGATGATGGAGACCCAGTACTTC	CASSGIGMMETQYF
NA	TRBJ2-4	NA	TRBV4-2	TGTGCCAGCAGCCAAGATCCAGGAGGTCTAGCCAAAAACATTCAGTACTTC	CASSQDPGGLAKNIQYF
NA	TRBJ2-5	many	TRBV5-1	TGTGCCAGCAGCTTACAAGAGACCCAGTACTTC	CASSLQETQYF
NA	TRBJ2-5	many	TRBV12-3/TRBV12-4	TGTGCCAGCAGCCCCGGGGACACCCTAGGGGCCCAGTACTTC	CASSPGDTLGAQYF
TRBD2	TRBJ2-1	many	TRBV6-2/TRBV6-3	TGTGCCAGCACCACTAGCGGGAGTTACAATGAGCAGTTCTTC	CASTTSGSYNEQFF
TRBD1	TRBJ2-4	NA	TRBV7-9	TGTGCCAGCAGCAAGCCGACAGGGGGAAATAACAAAAACATTCAGTACTTC	CASSKPTGGNNKNIQYF
NA	TRBJ1-6	few	TRBV27	TGTGCCAGCAGTTTGTTGCCAGTTCATAATTCACCCCTCCACTTT	CASSLLPVHNSPLHF
NA	TRBJ1-5	many	TRBV20-1	TGCAGTGCTAACCCCGACGGCCCTATAATAGAACAGCCCCAGCATTTT	CSANPDGPIIEQPQHF
TRBD1	TRBJ1-2	many	TRBV27	TGTGCCAGCAGGCTACAGGGGAAGGGATATGGCTACACCTTC	CASRLQGKGYGYTF
NA	TRBJ2-3	NA	TRBV10-3	TGTGCCATCAGTGACACTGGCCATAGCACAGATACGCAGTATTTT	CAISDTGHSTDTQYF
NA	TRBJ1-2	few	TRBV5-1	TGCGCCAGCAGCTTTTCACTTCAAGGGAACTATGGCTACACCTTC	CASSFSLQGNYGYTF
NA	TRBJ1-2	NA	TRBV5-4	TGTGCCGGCAGCCTGAGAGGGAACTATGGCTACACCTTC	CAGSLRGNYGYTF
NA	TRBJ1-5	NA	TRBV5-6	TGTGCCAGCAGCTTGGGGCCCGGACTGACTAATCAGCCCCAGCATTTT	CASSLGPGLTNQPQHF
TRBD1	TRBJ1-1	many	TRBV28	TGTGCCAGCAGTTCCCCTAATGACAGGGGGCGAGGCACTGAAGCTTTCTTT	CASSSPNDRGRGTEAFF
NA	TRBJ2-1	many	TRBV7-2	TGTGCCAGCAGCTTTACGACAGGCCCAATTGAGCAGTTCTTC	CASSFTTGPIEQFF
TRBD1	TRBJ1-1	NA	TRBV6-1	TGTGCCAGCAAACGGGACAGCTATTACACTGAAGCTTTCTTT	CASKRDSYYTEAFF
NA	TRBJ2-7	many	TRBV28	TGTGCCAGCGGTACCCTGGGGGTCTCTTACGAGCAGTACTTC	CASGTLGVSYEQYF
NA	TRBJ2-1	few	TRBV9	TGTGCCAGCAGCCCCGACCTCAATGAGCAGTTCTTC	CASSPDLNEQFF
TRBD1	TRBJ1-2	NA	TRBV3-1	TGTGCCAGCAGCTTAATAGACAGGGCGTATGGCTACACCTTC	CASSLIDRAYGYTF
NA	TRBJ2-1	many	TRBV12-3/TRBV12-4	TGTGCCAGCAACCCTGGTGGGGGGTCTCACGATGAGCAGTTCTTC	CASNPGGGSHDEQFF
TRBD1	TRBJ2-3	NA	TRBV27	TGTGCCAGCAGTGGGACAGGGGAAGATACGCAGTATTTT	CASSGTGEDTQYF
TRBD1	TRBJ1-5	many	TRBV19	TGTGCCAGTAAAACCTCCGGGACAGGGGGCAATGGCAATCAGCCCCAGCATTTT	CASKTSGTGGNGNQPQHF
NA	TRBJ2-3	many	TRBV4-2	TGTGCCAGCAGCCCACCAACCAGCCCAGATACGCAGTATTTT	CASSPPTSPDTQYF
TRBD1	TRBJ1-2	many	TRBV6-1	TGTGCCAGCAGTGAAGGGGGGACAGGGATATATGGCTACACCTTC	CASSEGGTGIYGYTF
NA	TRBJ1-2	many	TRBV6-1	TGTGCCAGCAGTCCCCGGGGCTACTATGGCTACACCTTC	CASSPRGYYGYTF
NA	TRBJ2-2	many	TRBV6-1	TGTGCCAGCAGACCAGGACTCACCGGGGAGCTGTTTTTT	CASRPGLTGELFF
NA	TRBJ2-1	many	TRBV7-2	TGTGCCAGCGGCCATCAACCAGGGAGGGGGAGCTCCTACAATGAGCAGTTCTTC	CASGHQPGRGSSYNEQFF
TRBD1	TRBJ2-1	few	TRBV7-6	TGTGCCAGCAGCCGAGGGACAGGGGGTCAGGAGCAGTTCTTC	CASSRGTGGQEQFF
NA	TRBJ1-2	NA	TRBV4-2	TGTGCCAGCAGCCAAGGTTCGTCCGTTAACTATGGCTACACCTTC	CASSQGSSVNYGYTF
TRBD1	TRBJ2-1	many	TRBV11-1	TGTGCCAGCAGCTTCAACAGGGGGCTTGCGGATGAGCAGTTCTTC	CASSFNRGLADEQFF
TRBD2	TRBJ2-1	few	TRBV4-3	TGCGCCAGCAGCCCCGATTGGACTAGCGGGCGATACAATGAGCAGTTCTTC	CASSPDWTSGRYNEQFF
NA	TRBJ1-2	few	TRBV25-1	TGTGCCAGCAGTGCCCCCATGGCCCCGGCAGGGAAGAATGGCTACACCTTC	CASSAPMAPAGKNGYTF
NA	TRBJ2-1	many	TRBV7-8	TGTGCCAGCAGCTTTAGAACTGGCTACAATGAGCAGTTCTTC	CASSFRTGYNEQFF
NA	TRBJ1-1	few	TRBV29-1	TGCAGCGTTGCTCACATCGAGGACACTGAAGCTTTCTTT	CSVAHIEDTEAFF
NA	TRBJ2-3	NA	TRBV29-1	TGCAGCGTTGAGGATGCGGGGACTAGCACAGATACGCAGTATTTT	CSVEDAGTSTDTQYF
NA	TRBJ1-3	many	TRBV12-3/TRBV12-4	TGTGCCAGCAGTTGGGGGGGCTCTGGAAACACCATATATTTT	CASSWGGSGNTIYF
NA	TRBJ1-1	NA	TRBV28	TGTGCCAGCAGTTTTCCAGGGAACGCTGAAGCTTTCTTT	CASSFPGNAEAFF
NA	TRBJ2-7	NA	TRBV7-2	TGTGCCAGCAGCTTTCGGGGGAGTTCCTCCTACGAGCAGTACTTC	CASSFRGSSSYEQYF
NA	TRBJ1-2	NA	TRBV19	TGTGCCAGTAGTATGGCCCTCCGGGGGCTCGAATATGGCTACACCTTC	CASSMALRGLEYGYTF